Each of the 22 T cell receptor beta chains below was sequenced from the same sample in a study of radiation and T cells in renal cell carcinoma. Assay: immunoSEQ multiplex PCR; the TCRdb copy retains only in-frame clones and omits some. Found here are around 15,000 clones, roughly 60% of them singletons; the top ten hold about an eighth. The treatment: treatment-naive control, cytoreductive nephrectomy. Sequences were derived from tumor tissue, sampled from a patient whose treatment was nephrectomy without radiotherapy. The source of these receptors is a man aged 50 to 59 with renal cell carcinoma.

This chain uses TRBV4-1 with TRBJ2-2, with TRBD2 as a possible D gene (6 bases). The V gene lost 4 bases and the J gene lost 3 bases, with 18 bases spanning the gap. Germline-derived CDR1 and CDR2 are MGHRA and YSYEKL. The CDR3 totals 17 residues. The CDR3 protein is CASSRVHGGADTGELFF. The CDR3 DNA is TGCGCCAGCAGCCGCGTCCACGGAGGGGCCGACACCGGGGAGCTGTTTTTT.

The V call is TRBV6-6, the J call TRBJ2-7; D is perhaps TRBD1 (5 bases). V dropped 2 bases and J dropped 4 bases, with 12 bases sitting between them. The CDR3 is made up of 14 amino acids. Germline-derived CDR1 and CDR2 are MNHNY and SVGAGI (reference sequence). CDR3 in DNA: TGTGCCAGCAGTTACCAGGGAACGGAATACGAGCAGTACTTC. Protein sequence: CASSYQGTEYEQYF.

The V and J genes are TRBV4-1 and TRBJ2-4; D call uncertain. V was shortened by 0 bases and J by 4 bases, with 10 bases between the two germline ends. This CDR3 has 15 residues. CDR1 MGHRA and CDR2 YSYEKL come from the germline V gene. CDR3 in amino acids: CASSQDLWGKNIQYF. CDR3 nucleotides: TGCGCCAGCAGCCAAGATCTGTGGGGTAAAAACATTCAGTACTTC.

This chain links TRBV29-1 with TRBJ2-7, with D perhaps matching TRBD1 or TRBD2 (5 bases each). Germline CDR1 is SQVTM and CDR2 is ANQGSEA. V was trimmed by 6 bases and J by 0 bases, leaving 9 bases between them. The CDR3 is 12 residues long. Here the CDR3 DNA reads TGCAGCGTCTGGGACGGCTCCTACGAGCAGTACTTC. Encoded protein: CSVWDGSYEQYF.

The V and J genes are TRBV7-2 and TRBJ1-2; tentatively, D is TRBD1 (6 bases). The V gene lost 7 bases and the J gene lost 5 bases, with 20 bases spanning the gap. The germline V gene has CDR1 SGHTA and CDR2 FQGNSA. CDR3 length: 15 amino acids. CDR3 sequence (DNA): TGTGCCAGCACCATCCAAGGTGGGGGCGCATATGGCTACACCTTC. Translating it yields CASTIQGGGAYGYTF. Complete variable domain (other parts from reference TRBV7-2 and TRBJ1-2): GAGVSQSPSNKVTEKGKDVELRCDPISGHTALYWYRQSLGQGLEFLIYFQGNSAPDKSGLPSDRFSAERTGGSVSTLTIQRTQQEDSAVYLCASTIQGGGAYGYTFGSGTRLTVV.

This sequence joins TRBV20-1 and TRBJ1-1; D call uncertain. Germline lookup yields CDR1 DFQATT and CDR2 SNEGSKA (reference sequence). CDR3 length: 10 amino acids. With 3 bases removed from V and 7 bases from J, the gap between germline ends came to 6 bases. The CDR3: CSASTDEAFF. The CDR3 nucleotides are TGCAGTGCTAGTACTGATGAAGCTTTCTTT.

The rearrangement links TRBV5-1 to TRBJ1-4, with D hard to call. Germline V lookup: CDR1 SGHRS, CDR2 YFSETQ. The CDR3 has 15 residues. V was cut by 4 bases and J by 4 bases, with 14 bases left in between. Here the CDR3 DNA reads TGCGCCAGCAGCGTGTCACAGTTGCTTAATGAAAAACTGTTTTTT. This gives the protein CASSVSQLLNEKLFF.

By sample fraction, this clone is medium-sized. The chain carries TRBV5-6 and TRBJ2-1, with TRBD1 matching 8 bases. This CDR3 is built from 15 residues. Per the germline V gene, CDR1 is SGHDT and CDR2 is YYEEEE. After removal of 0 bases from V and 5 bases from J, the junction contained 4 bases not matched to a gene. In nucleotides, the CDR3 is TGTGCCAGCAGCTTGGCAGGGGGCGCGGACAATGAGCAGTTCTTC. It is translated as CASSLAGGADNEQFF.

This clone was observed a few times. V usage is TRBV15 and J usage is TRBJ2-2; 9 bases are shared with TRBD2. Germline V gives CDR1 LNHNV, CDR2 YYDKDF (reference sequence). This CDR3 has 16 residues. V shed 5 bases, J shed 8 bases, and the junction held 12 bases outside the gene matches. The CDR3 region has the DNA TGTGCCACCAGCCCTGGGGGCGGGGGGGCGAAGGGGGAGCTGTTTTTT. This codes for CATSPGGGGAKGELFF.

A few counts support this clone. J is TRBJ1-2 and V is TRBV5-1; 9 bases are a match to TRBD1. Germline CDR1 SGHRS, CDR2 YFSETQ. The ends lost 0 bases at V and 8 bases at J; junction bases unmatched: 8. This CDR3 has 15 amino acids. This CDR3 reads CASSLEGTGSGGYTF. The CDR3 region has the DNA TGCGCCAGCAGCTTGGAAGGGACAGGGTCGGGAGGCTACACCTTC. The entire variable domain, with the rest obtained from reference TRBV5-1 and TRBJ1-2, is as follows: KAGVTQTPRYLIKTRGQQVTLSCSPISGHRSVSWYQQTPGQGLQFLFEYFSETQRNKGNFPGRFSGRQFSNSRSEMNVSTLELGDSALYLCASSLEGTGSGGYTFGSGTRLTVV.

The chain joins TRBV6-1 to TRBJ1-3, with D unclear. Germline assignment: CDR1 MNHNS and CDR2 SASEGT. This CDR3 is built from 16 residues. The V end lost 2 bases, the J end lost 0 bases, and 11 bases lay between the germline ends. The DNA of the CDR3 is TGTGCCAGCAGTGAATGGGGTAAAACCTCTGGAAACACCATATATTTT. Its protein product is CASSEWGKTSGNTIYF.

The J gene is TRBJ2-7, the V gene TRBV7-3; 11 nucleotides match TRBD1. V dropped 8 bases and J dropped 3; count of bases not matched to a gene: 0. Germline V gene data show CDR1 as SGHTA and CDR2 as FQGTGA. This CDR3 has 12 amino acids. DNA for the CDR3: TGTGCCAGCGGGACAGGGGGCTACGAGCAGTACTTC. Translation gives CASGTGGYEQYF.

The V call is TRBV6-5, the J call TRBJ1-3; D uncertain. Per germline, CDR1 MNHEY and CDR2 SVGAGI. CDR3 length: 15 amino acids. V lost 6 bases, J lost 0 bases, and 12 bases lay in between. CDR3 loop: CASSRTRASGNTIYF. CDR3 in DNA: TGTGCCAGCAGCCGCACACGGGCCTCTGGAAACACCATATATTTT.

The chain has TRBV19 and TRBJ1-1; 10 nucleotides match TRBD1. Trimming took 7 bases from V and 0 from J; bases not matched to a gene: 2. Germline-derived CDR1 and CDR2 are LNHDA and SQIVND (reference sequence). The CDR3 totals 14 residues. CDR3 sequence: CASKGTGVNTEAFF. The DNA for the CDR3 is TGTGCCAGTAAGGGGACAGGGGTGAACACTGAAGCTTTCTTT.

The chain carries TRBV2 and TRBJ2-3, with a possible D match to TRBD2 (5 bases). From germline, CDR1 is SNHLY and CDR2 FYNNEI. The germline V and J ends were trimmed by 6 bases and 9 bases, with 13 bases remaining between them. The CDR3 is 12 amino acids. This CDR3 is CASSSDTGTQYF. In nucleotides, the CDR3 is TGTGCCAGCAGCTCTGATACGGGGACGCAGTATTTT.

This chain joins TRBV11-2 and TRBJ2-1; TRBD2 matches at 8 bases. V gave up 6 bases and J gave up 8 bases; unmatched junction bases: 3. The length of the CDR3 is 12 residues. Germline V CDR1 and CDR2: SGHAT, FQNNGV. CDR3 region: CASSHGGDEQFF. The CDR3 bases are TGTGCCAGCAGTCACGGGGGGGATGAGCAGTTCTTC. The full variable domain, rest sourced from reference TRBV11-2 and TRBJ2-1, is EAGVAQSPRYKIIEKRQSVAFWCNPISGHATLYWYQQILGQGPKLLIQFQNNGVVDDSQLPKDRFSAERLKGVDSTLKIQPAKLEDSAVYLCASSHGGDEQFFGPGTRLTVL.

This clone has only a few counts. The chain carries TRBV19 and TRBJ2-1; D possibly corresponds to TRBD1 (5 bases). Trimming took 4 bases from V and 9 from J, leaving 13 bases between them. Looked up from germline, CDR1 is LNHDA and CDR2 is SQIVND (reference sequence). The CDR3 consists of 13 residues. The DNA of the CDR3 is TGTGCCAGTAGTAATCAAGGGGCCGTTGAGCAGTTCTTC. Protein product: CASSNQGAVEQFF. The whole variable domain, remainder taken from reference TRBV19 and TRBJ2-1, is DGGITQSPKYLFRKEGQNVTLSCEQNLNHDAMYWYRQDPGQGLRLIYYSQIVNDFQKGDIAEGYSVSREKKESFPLTVTSAQKNPTAFYLCASSNQGAVEQFFGPGTRLTVL.

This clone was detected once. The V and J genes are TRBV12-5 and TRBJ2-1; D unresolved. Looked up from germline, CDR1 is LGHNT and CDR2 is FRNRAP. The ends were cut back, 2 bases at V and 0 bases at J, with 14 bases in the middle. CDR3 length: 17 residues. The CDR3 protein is CASGLRPDGRSYNEQFF. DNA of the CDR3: TGTGCTAGTGGTTTGCGCCCGGACGGGCGCTCCTACAATGAGCAGTTCTTC. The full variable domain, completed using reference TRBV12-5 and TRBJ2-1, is DARVTQTPRHKVTEMGQEVTMRCQPILGHNTVFWYRQTMMQGLELLAYFRNRAPLDDSGMPKDRFSAEMPDATLATLKIQPSEPRDSAVYFCASGLRPDGRSYNEQFFGPGTRLTVL.

CDR3 loop: CASSPTGYSNQPQHF. CDR3 coding DNA: TGTGCCAGCTCGCCGACAGGTTATAGCAATCAGCCCCAGCATTTT. The genes are TRBV18 and TRBJ1-5; D is possibly TRBD1 (6 bases). The germline V gene has CDR1 KGHSH and CDR2 LQKENI. With 6 bases removed from V and 0 bases from J, the gap between germline ends came to 12 bases. The CDR3 totals 15 residues. Full variable domain (outside the CDR3, taken from reference TRBV18 and TRBJ1-5): NAGVMQNPRHLVRRRGQEARLRCSPMKGHSHVYWYRQLPEEGLKFMVYLQKENIIDESGMPKERFSAEFPKEGPSILRIQQVVRGDSAAYFCASSPTGYSNQPQHFGDGTRLSIL.

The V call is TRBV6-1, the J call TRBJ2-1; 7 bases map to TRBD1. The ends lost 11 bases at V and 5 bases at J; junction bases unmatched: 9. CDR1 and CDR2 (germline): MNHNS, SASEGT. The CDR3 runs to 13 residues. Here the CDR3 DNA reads TGTGCCGGGACGGGACAGTTTCACAATGAGCAGTTCTTC. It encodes CAGTGQFHNEQFF.

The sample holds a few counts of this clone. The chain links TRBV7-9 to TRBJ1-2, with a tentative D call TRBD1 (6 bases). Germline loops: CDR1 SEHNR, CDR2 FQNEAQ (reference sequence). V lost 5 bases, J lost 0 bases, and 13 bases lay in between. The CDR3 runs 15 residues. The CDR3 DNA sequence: TGTGCCAGCAGCCCACGACAGGAATCTAACTATGGCTACACCTTC. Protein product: CASSPRQESNYGYTF.

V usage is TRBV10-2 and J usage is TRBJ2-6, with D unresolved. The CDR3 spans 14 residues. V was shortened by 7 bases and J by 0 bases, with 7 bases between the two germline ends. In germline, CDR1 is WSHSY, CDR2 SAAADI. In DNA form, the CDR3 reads TGCGCCAGCAACGGGTTCTCTGGGGCCAACGTCCTGACTTTC. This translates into CASNGFSGANVLTF.